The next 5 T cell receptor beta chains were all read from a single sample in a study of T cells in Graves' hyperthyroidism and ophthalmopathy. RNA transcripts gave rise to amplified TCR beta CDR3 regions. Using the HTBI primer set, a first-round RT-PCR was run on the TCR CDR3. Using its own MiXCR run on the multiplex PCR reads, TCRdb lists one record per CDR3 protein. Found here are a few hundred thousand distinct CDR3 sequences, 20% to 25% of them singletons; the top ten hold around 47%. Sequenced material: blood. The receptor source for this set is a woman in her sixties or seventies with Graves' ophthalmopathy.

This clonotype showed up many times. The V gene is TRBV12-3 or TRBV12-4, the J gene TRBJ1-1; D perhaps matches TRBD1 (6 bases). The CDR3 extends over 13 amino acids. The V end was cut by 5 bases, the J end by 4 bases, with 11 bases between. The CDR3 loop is CASSPGDGTEAFF. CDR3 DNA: TGTGCCAGCAGTCCAGGGGATGGCACTGAAGCTTTCTTT.

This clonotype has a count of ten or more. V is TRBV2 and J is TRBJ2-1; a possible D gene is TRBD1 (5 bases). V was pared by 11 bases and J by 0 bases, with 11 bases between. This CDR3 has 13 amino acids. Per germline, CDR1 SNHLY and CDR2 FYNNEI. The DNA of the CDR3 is TGTGCCTATTCCGACAGCTCCTACAATGAGCAGTTCTTC. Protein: CAYSDSSYNEQFF. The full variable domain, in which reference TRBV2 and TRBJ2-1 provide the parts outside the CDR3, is EPEVTQTPSHQVTQMGQEVILRCVPISNHLYFYWYRQILGQKVEFLVSFYNNEISEKSEIFDDQFSVERPDGSNFTLKIRSTKLEDSAMYFCAYSDSSYNEQFFGPGTRLTVL.

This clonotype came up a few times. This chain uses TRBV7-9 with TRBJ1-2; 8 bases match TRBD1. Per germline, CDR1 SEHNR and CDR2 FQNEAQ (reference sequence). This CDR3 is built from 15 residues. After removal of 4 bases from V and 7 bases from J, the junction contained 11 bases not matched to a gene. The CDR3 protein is CASSSAGGQGAGYTF. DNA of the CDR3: TGTGCCAGCAGCTCCGCGGGTGGGCAGGGGGCTGGCTACACCTTC.

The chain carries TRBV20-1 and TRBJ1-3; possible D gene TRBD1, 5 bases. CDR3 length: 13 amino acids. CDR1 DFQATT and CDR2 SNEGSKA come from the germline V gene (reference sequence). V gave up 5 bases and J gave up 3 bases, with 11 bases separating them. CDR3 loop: CSAPSRVGNTIYF. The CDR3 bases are TGCAGTGCTCCGTCCAGGGTTGGAAACACCATATATTTT.

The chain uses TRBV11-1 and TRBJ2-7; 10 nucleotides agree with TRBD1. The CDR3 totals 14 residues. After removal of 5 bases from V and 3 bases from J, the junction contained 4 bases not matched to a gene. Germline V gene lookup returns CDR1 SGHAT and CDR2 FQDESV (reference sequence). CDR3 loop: CASSRTGGNYEQYF. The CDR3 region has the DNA TGTGCCAGCAGCCGGACAGGGGGGAACTACGAGCAGTACTTC.